This T cell receptor (beta chain) was sequenced during a study of blood T cell repertoires in COVID-19. CDR3 size: 13 residues. Germline V lookup: CDR1 SGHRS, CDR2 YFSETQ. Trimming removed 1 base from V and 8 bases from J, with 12 bases in between. Study processing details: Nucleated cell number was recorded as an estimate derived from reference gene primer amplification. The protocol was immunoSEQ multiplex PCR, while the TCRdb copy is restricted to in-frame clones and leaves out a portion. D and trimming come from the DNA, and the V and J calls and clone size come from that table. The sample lists roughly 170,000 clones, roughly 80% occurring once.

The V gene is TRBV5-1, the J gene TRBJ1-2; D may be TRBD1 (5 bases). The receptor was derived from a woman between 50 and 59 years old who had recovered from COVID-19. Sequenced sample: PBMCs or T cells enriched from blood (not recorded which). CDR3 amino acids: CASSLYQGGGYTF. CDR3 nucleotide sequence: TGCGCCAGCAGCTTGTATCAGGGTGGCGGCTACACCTTC.